The rows below give T cell receptor beta chains drawn from one sample of a study of blood T cell repertoires in COVID-19. Assay: immunoSEQ multiplex PCR; the TCRdb copy retains only in-frame clones and omits some. The sample holds some 250,000 clones, 70% to 90% seen once. The specimen sequenced was peripheral blood. These receptors were collected from a man in his fifties or sixties with acute or convalescent COVID-19. Both conserved end residues are part of each CDR3. The order of the fields is clone size, J gene, V gene, D gene, CDR3 DNA, CDR3 protein. The D gene is left open where the match is weak. The listing skips clone size in some rows; elsewhere it reads once, few, many or a size class.

clone size: -
J gene: TRBJ2-4
V gene: TRBV21-1
D gene: -
CDR3 DNA: TGTGCCAGGACTCCCCAAAACATTCAGTACTTC
CDR3 protein: CARTPQNIQYF

clone size: -
J gene: TRBJ2-7
V gene: TRBV7-9
D gene: -
CDR3 DNA: TGTGCCAGCAGCCCAGGATCGAGCTCCTACGAGCAGTACTTC
CDR3 protein: CASSPGSSSYEQYF

clone size: once
J gene: TRBJ1-2
V gene: TRBV25-1
D gene: TRBD1
CDR3 DNA: TGTGCCAGCAGTGATCCGAGACAGGGACGGGCTGGCTACACCTTC
CDR3 protein: CASSDPRQGRAGYTF

clone size: -
J gene: TRBJ1-3
V gene: TRBV15
D gene: -
CDR3 DNA: TGTGCCACCAGCAGTAGGGGGGGAAACACCATATATTTT
CDR3 protein: CATSSRGGNTIYF

clone size: -
J gene: TRBJ2-4
V gene: TRBV14
D gene: TRBD2
CDR3 DNA: TGTGCCAGCAGCCTCGGGACTAGCGGGACCATTCAGTACTTC
CDR3 protein: CASSLGTSGTIQYF

clone size: -
J gene: TRBJ2-7
V gene: TRBV5-4
D gene: TRBD2
CDR3 DNA: TGTGCCAGCAGCTTGTTGGGCGGGGGACTATCTCTTTTC
CDR3 protein: CASSLLGGGLSLF

clone size: -
J gene: TRBJ1-5
V gene: TRBV24-1
D gene: TRBD1
CDR3 DNA: TGTGCCACCAGCTTGGGGACAGGGAATCAGCCCCAGCATTTT
CDR3 protein: CATSLGTGNQPQHF

clone size: -
J gene: TRBJ2-3
V gene: TRBV24-1
D gene: TRBD2
CDR3 DNA: TGTGCCACCAGTGATCCTGTCGGGACTACAAGCACAGATACGCAGTATTTT
CDR3 protein: CATSDPVGTTSTDTQYF

clone size: -
J gene: TRBJ2-5
V gene: TRBV19
D gene: TRBD2
CDR3 DNA: TGTGCCAGTAGTATGGGGGGGTTTCAAGAGACCCAGTACTTC
CDR3 protein: CASSMGGFQETQYF

clone size: -
J gene: TRBJ2-3
V gene: TRBV7-9
D gene: -
CDR3 DNA: TGTGCCAGCAGCGCGCATGGAGATACGCAGTATTTT
CDR3 protein: CASSAHGDTQYF

clone size: -
J gene: TRBJ2-1
V gene: TRBV19
D gene: TRBD1
CDR3 DNA: TGTGCCAGTAGCATCGGGTTGACAGGGGGCAATGAGCAGTTCTTC
CDR3 protein: CASSIGLTGGNEQFF

clone size: -
J gene: TRBJ2-5
V gene: TRBV27
D gene: -
CDR3 DNA: TGTGCCAGCAGTTTTCCCGGGGGACAGCAGCGAGAGACCCAGTACTTC
CDR3 protein: CASSFPGGQQRETQYF

clone size: -
J gene: TRBJ2-1
V gene: TRBV6-2/TRBV6-3
D gene: TRBD2
CDR3 DNA: TGTGCCAGCAGTTACTTCCGACTAGCGGGAGGGGGGGAGCAGTTCTTC
CDR3 protein: CASSYFRLAGGGEQFF

clone size: once
J gene: TRBJ2-3
V gene: TRBV7-3
D gene: TRBD1
CDR3 DNA: TGTGCCAGCAGCCGGACAGGGACAGATACGCAGTATTTT
CDR3 protein: CASSRTGTDTQYF

clone size: -
J gene: TRBJ1-5
V gene: TRBV6-1
D gene: -
CDR3 DNA: TGTGCCAGCAGTGAGACGGGGAATCAGCCCCAGCATTTT
CDR3 protein: CASSETGNQPQHF

clone size: -
J gene: TRBJ1-1
V gene: TRBV11-3
D gene: -
CDR3 DNA: TGTGCCAGCAGCCTTAATGGGGGCCTGACTGAAGCTTTCTTT
CDR3 protein: CASSLNGGLTEAFF

clone size: once
J gene: TRBJ2-2
V gene: TRBV24-1
D gene: -
CDR3 DNA: TGTGCCACCAGTGACCTAGGGGCAGGCCTCAACACCGGGGAGCTGTTTTTT
CDR3 protein: CATSDLGAGLNTGELFF

clone size: -
J gene: TRBJ2-3
V gene: TRBV7-9
D gene: TRBD2
CDR3 DNA: TGTGCCAGCAGCTTAAAGGGCGGGAGTGCTGATACGCAGTATTTT
CDR3 protein: CASSLKGGSADTQYF

clone size: -
J gene: TRBJ1-1
V gene: TRBV6-1
D gene: -
CDR3 DNA: TGTGCCAGCAGTGAAAGGCGGAGAGAAGAGATGAACACTGAAGCTTTCTTT
CDR3 protein: CASSERRREEMNTEAFF

clone size: -
J gene: TRBJ2-1
V gene: TRBV11-2
D gene: TRBD2
CDR3 DNA: TGTGCCAGCAGCTGGGCTGAGCGGGGGAGCTCCTACAATGAGCAGTTCTTC
CDR3 protein: CASSWAERGSSYNEQFF

clone size: -
J gene: TRBJ2-6
V gene: TRBV6-6
D gene: -
CDR3 DNA: TGTGCCAGCAGTTACCTCCGTGGGGCCAACGTCCTGACTTTC
CDR3 protein: CASSYLRGANVLTF

clone size: -
J gene: TRBJ2-6
V gene: TRBV28
D gene: -
CDR3 DNA: TGTGCCAGCAGAGTAGAGGCTGCCACTGGGGCCAACGTCCTGACTTTC
CDR3 protein: CASRVEAATGANVLTF

clone size: -
J gene: TRBJ1-2
V gene: TRBV28
D gene: -
CDR3 DNA: TGTGCCAGCAGGACGGCGGGGGCTAACTATGGCTACACCTTC
CDR3 protein: CASRTAGANYGYTF

clone size: once
J gene: TRBJ1-1
V gene: TRBV6-6
D gene: TRBD1
CDR3 DNA: TGTGCCAGCAGCGCAGACAGGGTCACTGAAGCTTTCTTT
CDR3 protein: CASSADRVTEAFF

clone size: -
J gene: TRBJ2-1
V gene: TRBV24-1
D gene: TRBD2
CDR3 DNA: TGTGCCACCAGTGGCACTAGCGCCAATGAGCAGTTCTTC
CDR3 protein: CATSGTSANEQFF

clone size: once
J gene: TRBJ2-2
V gene: TRBV4-1
D gene: -
CDR3 DNA: TGCGCCAGCAGCCAAGAAGACGTACGACTTGGGTACACCGGGGAGCTGTTTTTT
CDR3 protein: CASSQEDVRLGYTGELFF

clone size: -
J gene: TRBJ1-3
V gene: TRBV5-1
D gene: -
CDR3 DNA: TGCGCCAGCAGCTTATATACAGCTCTTGGAAACACCATATATTTT
CDR3 protein: CASSLYTALGNTIYF